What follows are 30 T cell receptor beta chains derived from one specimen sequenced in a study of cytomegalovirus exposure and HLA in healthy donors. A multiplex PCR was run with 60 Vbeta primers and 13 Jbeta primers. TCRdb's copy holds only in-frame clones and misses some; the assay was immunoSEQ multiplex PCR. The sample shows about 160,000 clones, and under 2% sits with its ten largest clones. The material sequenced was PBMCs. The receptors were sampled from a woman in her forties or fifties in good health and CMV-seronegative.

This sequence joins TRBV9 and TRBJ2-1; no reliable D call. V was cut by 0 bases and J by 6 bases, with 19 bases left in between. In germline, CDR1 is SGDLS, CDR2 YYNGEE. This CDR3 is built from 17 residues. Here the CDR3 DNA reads TGTGCCAGCAGCGTAGGCCTAGTAGACTCAGCCTTCAATGAGCAGTTCTTC. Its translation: CASSVGLVDSAFNEQFF.

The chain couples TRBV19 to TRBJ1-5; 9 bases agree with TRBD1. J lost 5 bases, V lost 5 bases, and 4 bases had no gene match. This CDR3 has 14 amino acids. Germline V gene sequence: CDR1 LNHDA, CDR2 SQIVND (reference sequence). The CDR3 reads CASSPTGGYQPQHF. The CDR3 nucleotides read TGTGCCAGTAGTCCTACAGGGGGCTATCAGCCCCAGCATTTT.

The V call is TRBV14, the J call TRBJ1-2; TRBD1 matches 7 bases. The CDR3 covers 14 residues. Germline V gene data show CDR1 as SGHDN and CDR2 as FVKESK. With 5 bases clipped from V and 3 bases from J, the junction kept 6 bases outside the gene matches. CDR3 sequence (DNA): TGTGCCAGCAGCGAGCTAGGGGGCTACTATGGCTACACCTTC. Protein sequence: CASSELGGYYGYTF.

CDR3 in amino acids: CASSREPGVPYNEQFF. The CDR3 DNA reads as TGTGCCAGCTCTAGGGAACCGGGAGTCCCCTACAATGAGCAGTTCTTC. This rearrangement joins TRBV7-3 to TRBJ2-1; the D gene is possibly TRBD2 (6 bases). This CDR3 is built from 16 residues. Germline V gives CDR1 SGHTA, CDR2 FQGTGA. The V and J ends lost 8 bases and 2 bases respectively, with 19 bases between them.

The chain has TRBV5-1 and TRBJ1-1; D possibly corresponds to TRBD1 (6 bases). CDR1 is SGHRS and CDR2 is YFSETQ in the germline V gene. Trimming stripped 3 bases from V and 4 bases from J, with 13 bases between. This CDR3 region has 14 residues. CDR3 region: CASSSWTATTEAFF. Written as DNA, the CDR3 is TGCGCCAGCAGCTCCTGGACAGCTACCACTGAAGCTTTCTTT. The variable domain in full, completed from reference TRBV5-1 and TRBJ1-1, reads KAGVTQTPRYLIKTRGQQVTLSCSPISGHRSVSWYQQTPGQGLQFLFEYFSETQRNKGNFPGRFSGRQFSNSRSEMNVSTLELGDSALYLCASSSWTATTEAFFGQGTRLTVV.

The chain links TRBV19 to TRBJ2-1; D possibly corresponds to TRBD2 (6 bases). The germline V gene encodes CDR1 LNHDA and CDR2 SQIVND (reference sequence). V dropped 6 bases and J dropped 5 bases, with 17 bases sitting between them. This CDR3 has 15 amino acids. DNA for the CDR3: TGTGCCAGTAGGGGAGCGGGTGGTAGGCACAATGAGCAGTTCTTC. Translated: CASRGAGGRHNEQFF.

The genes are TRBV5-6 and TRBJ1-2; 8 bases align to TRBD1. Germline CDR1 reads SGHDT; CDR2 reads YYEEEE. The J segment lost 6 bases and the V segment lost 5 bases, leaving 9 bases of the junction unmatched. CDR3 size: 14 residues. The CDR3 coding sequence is TGTGCCAGCAGGGGGACAGGAGGGTCTCATGGCTACACCTTC. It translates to CASRGTGGSHGYTF.

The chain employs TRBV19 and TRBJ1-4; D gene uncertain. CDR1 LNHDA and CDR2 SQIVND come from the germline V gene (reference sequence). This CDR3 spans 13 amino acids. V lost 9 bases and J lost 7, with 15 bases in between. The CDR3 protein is CASQDRGSEKLFF. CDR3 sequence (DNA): TGTGCCAGCCAGGACCGAGGGAGTGAAAAACTGTTTTTT.

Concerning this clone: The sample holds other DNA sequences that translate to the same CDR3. CDR3 amino acids: CASSLEGRGEKLFF. CDR3 DNA: TGCGCCAGCAGCTTGGAGGGCAGGGGTGAAAAACTGTTTTTT. The chain combines TRBV5-1 with TRBJ1-4; TRBD1 might be the D (6 bases). The CDR3 contains 14 residues. Germline loops: CDR1 SGHRS, CDR2 YFSETQ. Deletions cut 0 bases from V and 7 bases from J, with 10 bases between.

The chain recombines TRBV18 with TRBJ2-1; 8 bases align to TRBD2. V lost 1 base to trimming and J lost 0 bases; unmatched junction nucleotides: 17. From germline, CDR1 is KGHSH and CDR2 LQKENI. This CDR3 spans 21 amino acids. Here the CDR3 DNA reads TGTGCCAGCTCACCACGCGTGCCGGGAGGGCCTCAAATGAGCTCCTACAATGAGCAGTTCTTC. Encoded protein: CASSPRVPGGPQMSSYNEQFF.

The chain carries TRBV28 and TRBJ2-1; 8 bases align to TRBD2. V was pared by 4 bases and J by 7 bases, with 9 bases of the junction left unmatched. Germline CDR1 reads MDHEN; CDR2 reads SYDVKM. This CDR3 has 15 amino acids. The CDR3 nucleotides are TGTGCCAGCAGTTCCCCGGGACTAGAATGGAATGAGCAGTTCTTC. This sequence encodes CASSSPGLEWNEQFF.

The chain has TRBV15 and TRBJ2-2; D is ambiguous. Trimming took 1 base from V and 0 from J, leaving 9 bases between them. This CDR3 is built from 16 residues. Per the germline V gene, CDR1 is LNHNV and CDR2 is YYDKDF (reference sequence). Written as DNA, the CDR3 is TGTGCCACCAGCAGAGCTCGCCTAGCGAACACCGGGGAGCTGTTTTTT. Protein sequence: CATSRARLANTGELFF.

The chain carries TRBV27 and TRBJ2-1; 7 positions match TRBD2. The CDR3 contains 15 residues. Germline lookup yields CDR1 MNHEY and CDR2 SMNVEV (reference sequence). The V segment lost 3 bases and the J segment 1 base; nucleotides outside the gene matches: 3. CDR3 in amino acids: CASSFEAGSYNEQFF. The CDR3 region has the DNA TGTGCCAGCAGTTTTGAAGCGGGGTCCTACAATGAGCAGTTCTTC.

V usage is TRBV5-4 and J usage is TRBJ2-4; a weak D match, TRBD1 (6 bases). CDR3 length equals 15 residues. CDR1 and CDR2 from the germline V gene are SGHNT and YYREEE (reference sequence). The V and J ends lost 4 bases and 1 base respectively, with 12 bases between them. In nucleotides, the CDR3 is TGTGCCAGCAGCCTCCCTACAGGGGCCAAAAACATTCAGTACTTC. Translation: CASSLPTGAKNIQYF.

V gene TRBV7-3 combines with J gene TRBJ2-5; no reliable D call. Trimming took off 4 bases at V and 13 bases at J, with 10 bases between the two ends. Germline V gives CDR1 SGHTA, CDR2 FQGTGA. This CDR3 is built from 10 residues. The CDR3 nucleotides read TGTGCCAGCAGCTCCACGTCTAGGTACTTC. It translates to CASSSTSRYF.

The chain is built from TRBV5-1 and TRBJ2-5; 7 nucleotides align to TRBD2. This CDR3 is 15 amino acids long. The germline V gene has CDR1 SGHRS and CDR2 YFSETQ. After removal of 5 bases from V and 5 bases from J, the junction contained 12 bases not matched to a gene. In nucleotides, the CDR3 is TGCGCCAGCAGATCCCTCCCGGGTAGCGGGGAGACCCAGTACTTC. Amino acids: CASRSLPGSGETQYF.

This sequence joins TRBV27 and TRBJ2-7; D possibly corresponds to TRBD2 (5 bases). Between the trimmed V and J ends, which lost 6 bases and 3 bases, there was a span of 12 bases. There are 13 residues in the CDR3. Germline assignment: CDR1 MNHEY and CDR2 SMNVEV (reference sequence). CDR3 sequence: CASRASSHYEQYF. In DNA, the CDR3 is TGTGCCAGCAGGGCTAGCTCACACTACGAGCAGTACTTC.

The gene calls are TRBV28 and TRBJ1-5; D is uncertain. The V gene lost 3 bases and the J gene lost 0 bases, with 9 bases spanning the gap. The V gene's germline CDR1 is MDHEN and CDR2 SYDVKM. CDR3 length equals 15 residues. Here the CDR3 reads CASSFRHVSNQPQHF. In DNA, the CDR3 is TGTGCCAGCAGTTTTCGACACGTTAGCAATCAGCCCCAGCATTTT.

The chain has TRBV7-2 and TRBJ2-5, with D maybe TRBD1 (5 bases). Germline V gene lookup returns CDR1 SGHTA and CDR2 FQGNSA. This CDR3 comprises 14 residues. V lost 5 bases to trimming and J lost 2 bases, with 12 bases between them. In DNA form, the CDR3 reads TGTGCCAGCAGCCCGACCAGGGTTCAAGAGACCCAGTACTTC. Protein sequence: CASSPTRVQETQYF.

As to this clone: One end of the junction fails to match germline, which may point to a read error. The CDR3 here is CASSLGSSQATQYF. The CDR3 DNA is TGTGCCAGCAGCTTGGGGTCTAGCCAAGCGACCCAGTACTTC. The chain links TRBV5-6 to TRBJ2-5; D is possibly TRBD2 (5 bases). The length of the CDR3 is 14 residues. Germline CDR1 reads SGHDT; CDR2 reads YYEEEE.

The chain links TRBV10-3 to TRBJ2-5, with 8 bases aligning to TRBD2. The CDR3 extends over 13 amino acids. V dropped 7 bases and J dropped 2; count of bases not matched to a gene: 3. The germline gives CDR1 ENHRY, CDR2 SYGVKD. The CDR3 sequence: CAINQREQETQYF. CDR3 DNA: TGTGCCATCAATCAGCGGGAGCAAGAGACCCAGTACTTC.

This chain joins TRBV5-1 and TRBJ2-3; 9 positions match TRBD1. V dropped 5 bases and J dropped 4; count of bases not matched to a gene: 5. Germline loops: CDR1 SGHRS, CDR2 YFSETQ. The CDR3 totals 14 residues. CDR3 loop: CASSRDRASDTQYF. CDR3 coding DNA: TGCGCCAGCAGTCGGGACAGGGCCTCAGATACGCAGTATTTT.

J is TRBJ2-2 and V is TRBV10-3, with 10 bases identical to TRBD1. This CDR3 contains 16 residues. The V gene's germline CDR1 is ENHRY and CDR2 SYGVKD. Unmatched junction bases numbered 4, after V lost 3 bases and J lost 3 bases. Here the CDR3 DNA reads TGTGCCATCAGTGAACTTGGACAGGGGGACACCGGGGAGCTGTTTTTT. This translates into CAISELGQGDTGELFF.

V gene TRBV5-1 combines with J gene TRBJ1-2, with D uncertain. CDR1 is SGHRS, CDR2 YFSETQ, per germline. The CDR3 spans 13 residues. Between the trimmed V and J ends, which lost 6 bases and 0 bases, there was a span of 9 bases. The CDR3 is CASKPPANYGYTF. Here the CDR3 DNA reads TGCGCCAGCAAACCGCCAGCTAACTATGGCTACACCTTC.

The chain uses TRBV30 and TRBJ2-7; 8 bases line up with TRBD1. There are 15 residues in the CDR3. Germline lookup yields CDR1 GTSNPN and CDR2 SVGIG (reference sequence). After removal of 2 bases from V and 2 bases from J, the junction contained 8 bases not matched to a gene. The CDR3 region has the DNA TGTGCCTGGAGTCTTTTCCGGACAGGGCCCTACGAGCAGTACTTC. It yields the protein CAWSLFRTGPYEQYF. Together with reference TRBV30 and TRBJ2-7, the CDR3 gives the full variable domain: SQTIHQWPATLVQPVGSPLSLECTVEGTSNPNLYWYRQAAGRGLQLLFYSVGIGQISSEVPQNLSASRPQDRQFILSSKKLLLSDSGFYLCAWSLFRTGPYEQYFGPGTRLTVT.

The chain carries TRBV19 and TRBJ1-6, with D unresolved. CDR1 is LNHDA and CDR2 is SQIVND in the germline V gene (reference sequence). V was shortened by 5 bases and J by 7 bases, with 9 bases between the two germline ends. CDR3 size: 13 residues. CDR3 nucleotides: TGTGCCAGTAGTCAACAGATAAATTCACCCCTCCACTTT. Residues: CASSQQINSPLHF.

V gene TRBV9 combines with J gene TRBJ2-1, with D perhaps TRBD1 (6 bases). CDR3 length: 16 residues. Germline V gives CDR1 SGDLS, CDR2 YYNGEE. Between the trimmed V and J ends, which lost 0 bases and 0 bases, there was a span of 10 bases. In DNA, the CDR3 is TGTGCCAGCAGCGTAGAGGACAGTCGCTCCTACAATGAGCAGTTCTTC. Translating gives CASSVEDSRSYNEQFF.

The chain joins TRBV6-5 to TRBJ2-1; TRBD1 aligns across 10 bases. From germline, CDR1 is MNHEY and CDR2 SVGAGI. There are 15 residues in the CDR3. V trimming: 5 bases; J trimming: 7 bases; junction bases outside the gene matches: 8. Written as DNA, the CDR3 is TGTGCCAGCAGTCGCTGGGACAGGGGCTTTAATGAGCAGTTCTTC. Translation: CASSRWDRGFNEQFF.

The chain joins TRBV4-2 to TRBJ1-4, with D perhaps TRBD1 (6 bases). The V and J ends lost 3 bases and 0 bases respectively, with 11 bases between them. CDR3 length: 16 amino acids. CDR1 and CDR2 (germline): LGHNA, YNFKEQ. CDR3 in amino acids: CASSQTAGATNEKLFF. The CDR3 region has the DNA TGTGCCAGCAGCCAGACTGCAGGGGCAACTAATGAAAAACTGTTTTTT.

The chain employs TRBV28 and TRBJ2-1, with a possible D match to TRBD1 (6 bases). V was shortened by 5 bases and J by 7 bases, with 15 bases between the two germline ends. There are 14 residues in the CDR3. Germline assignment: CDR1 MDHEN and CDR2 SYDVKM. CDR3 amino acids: CASSIEFTGNEQFF. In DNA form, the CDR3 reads TGTGCCAGCAGTATAGAGTTCACAGGGAATGAGCAGTTCTTC.